A single sample gave rise to the 17 T cell receptor beta chains below, sequenced in a study of control samples from healthy donors and cancer patients (TCRdb year 2020). Receptor libraries were prepared by the immunoSEQ multiplex PCR assay. The clones in this table, taken by TCRdb from immuneACCESS, are in-frame only. Not every clone is retained; where verified, under half of the shortfall comes from an unresolved V gene, and the cause of the rest is unknown. Here the sample has roughly 180,000 clones; about 91% occur a single time. In total, the top ten clones hold roughly 2.1% of the sample. The sample consisted of blood. These receptors all come from a woman aged 35 to 49 in good health.

The chain uses TRBV20-1 and TRBJ2-1; possibly TRBD1 or TRBD2 for D (5 bases each). V was shortened by 4 bases and J by 10 bases, with 11 bases between the two germline ends. Germline V lookup: CDR1 DFQATT, CDR2 SNEGSKA (reference sequence). The CDR3 sequence is 11 residues long. CDR3 protein: CSAMGTGEQFF. CDR3 DNA: TGCAGTGCTATGGGGACGGGGGAGCAGTTCTTC.

V is TRBV19 and J is TRBJ1-5; 7 bases are shared with TRBD1. CDR3 size: 13 residues. V lost 5 bases and J lost 5; bases outside the gene matches: 3. Germline V gives CDR1 LNHDA, CDR2 SQIVND (reference sequence). The CDR3 reads CASSGDSYQPQHF. The CDR3 DNA sequence: TGTGCCAGTAGTGGGGACAGTTATCAGCCCCAGCATTTT. The complete variable domain, with remaining parts taken from reference TRBV19 and TRBJ1-5, reads DGGITQSPKYLFRKEGQNVTLSCEQNLNHDAMYWYRQDPGQGLRLIYYSQIVNDFQKGDIAEGYSVSREKKESFPLTVTSAQKNPTAFYLCASSGDSYQPQHFGDGTRLSIL.

This rearrangement joins TRBV19 to TRBJ2-7; 13 nucleotides line up with TRBD2. CDR1 is LNHDA, CDR2 SQIVND, per germline (reference sequence). The CDR3 spans 15 residues. Germline trimming cut 6 bases from V and 2 bases from J; bases unmatched to any gene: 4. The CDR3 bases are TGTGCCAGTAGGGAACTAGCGGGGGGGCCCTACGAGCAGTACTTC. Translating gives CASRELAGGPYEQYF. Full variable domain (outside the CDR3, taken from reference TRBV19 and TRBJ2-7): DGGITQSPKYLFRKEGQNVTLSCEQNLNHDAMYWYRQDPGQGLRLIYYSQIVNDFQKGDIAEGYSVSREKKESFPLTVTSAQKNPTAFYLCASRELAGGPYEQYFGPGTRLTVT.

The gene calls are TRBV7-7 and TRBJ2-1; the D gene is possibly TRBD2 (5 bases). Germline V gene lookup returns CDR1 SSHAT and CDR2 FNYEAQ (reference sequence). The germline V and J ends were trimmed by 1 base and 7 bases, with 11 bases remaining between them. CDR3 length: 14 residues. Written as DNA, the CDR3 is TGTGCCAGCAGCTTAGATCTTAGCGTGAATGAGCAGTTCTTC. Protein product: CASSLDLSVNEQFF.

The chain employs TRBV5-1 and TRBJ1-5; maybe TRBD1 (6 bases). This CDR3 spans 16 amino acids. In germline, CDR1 is SGHRS, CDR2 YFSETQ. V lost 4 bases and J 3 bases, leaving 17 bases between the germline ends. CDR3 DNA: TGCGCCAGCAGCCCGTCGGGGGCCCTACCCAATCAGCCCCAGCATTTT. Translation gives CASSPSGALPNQPQHF.

This chain joins TRBV5-1 and TRBJ2-7, with D possibly matching TRBD2 (5 bases). The CDR3 totals 13 residues. CDR1 SGHRS and CDR2 YFSETQ come from the germline V gene. Trimming cost V 0 bases and J 7 bases, with 11 bases left between them. The CDR3 nucleotides read TGCGCCAGCAGCTTGGGCGGGCCGGGGGAGCAGTACTTC. It is translated as CASSLGGPGEQYF.

This clone was recorded only once. V is TRBV13 and J is TRBJ1-1; unclear D gene. V was shortened by 0 bases and J by 0 bases, with 5 bases between the two germline ends. The germline CDR1 and CDR2 sequences are PRHDT and FYEKMQ (reference sequence). The CDR3 spans 14 residues. In DNA, the CDR3 is TGTGCCAGCAGCTTAGGCAGCATGAACACTGAAGCTTTCTTT. Translating gives CASSLGSMNTEAFF.

The genes are TRBV24-1 and TRBJ2-2, with D perhaps TRBD2 (5 bases). CDR1 is KGHDR and CDR2 is SFDVKD in the germline V gene. The CDR3 has 16 amino acids. V gave up 4 bases and J gave up 4 bases, with 15 bases separating them. CDR3 nucleotide sequence: TGTGCCACCAGTGACCCTAGGGATGGAGGCACCGGGGAGCTGTTTTTT. Protein sequence: CATSDPRDGGTGELFF.

This clone has just a few counts. The chain joins TRBV7-2 to TRBJ1-2, with 8 bases fitting TRBD1. V dropped 4 bases and J dropped 4; count of bases not matched to a gene: 8. The CDR3 runs to 15 residues. From germline, CDR1 is SGHTA and CDR2 FQGNSA. This CDR3 is CASSSPRTGTYGYTF. The CDR3 DNA reads TGTGCCAGCAGCTCTCCGCGGACAGGGACCTATGGCTACACCTTC. Using reference TRBV7-2 and TRBJ1-2 for the parts outside the CDR3, the full variable domain is GAGVSQSPSNKVTEKGKDVELRCDPISGHTALYWYRQSLGQGLEFLIYFQGNSAPDKSGLPSDRFSAERTGGSVSTLTIQRTQQEDSAVYLCASSSPRTGTYGYTFGSGTRLTVV.

This chain joins TRBV7-2 and TRBJ1-1; D not certain. From germline, CDR1 is SGHTA and CDR2 FQGNSA. CDR3 length: 15 residues. V dropped 1 base and J dropped 1 base, with 10 bases sitting between them. The CDR3 DNA reads TGTGCCAGCAGCTTAGGGGTGATAGCGAACACTGAAGCTTTCTTT. Its protein is CASSLGVIANTEAFF. Supplemented by reference TRBV7-2 and TRBJ1-1, the full variable domain reads GAGVSQSPSNKVTEKGKDVELRCDPISGHTALYWYRQSLGQGLEFLIYFQGNSAPDKSGLPSDRFSAERTGGSVSTLTIQRTQQEDSAVYLCASSLGVIANTEAFFGQGTRLTVV.

The chain carries TRBV6-1 and TRBJ1-6; the D is unclear. V was shortened by 1 base and J by 9 bases, with 13 bases between the two germline ends. The CDR3 has 15 amino acids. Germline V gene sequence: CDR1 MNHNS, CDR2 SASEGT. CDR3 sequence reads: CASSEDMTRTSPLHF. The CDR3 nucleotides are TGTGCCAGCAGTGAAGATATGACGAGGACTTCACCCCTCCACTTT.

This clone was counted between two and nine times. The V gene is TRBV3-1 (or the pseudogene TRBV3-2), the J gene TRBJ2-2, with D perhaps TRBD1 (6 bases). V lost 4 bases and J lost 6, with 18 bases in between. This CDR3 has 16 residues. The V gene's germline CDR1 is LGHDT and CDR2 YNNKEL (reference sequence). The CDR3 DNA reads TGTGCCAGCAGCCCGACAGGACCCTGGGAGCCCGGGGAGCTGTTTTTT. It yields the protein CASSPTGPWEPGELFF.

The chain uses TRBV7-9 and TRBJ2-3; D not resolved. CDR3 length equals 15 residues. The V gene lost 3 bases and the J gene lost 3 bases, with 13 bases spanning the gap. The V gene's germline CDR1 is SEHNR and CDR2 FQNEAQ (reference sequence). The CDR3 bases are TGTGCCAGCAGCTTCTATGGGGTTCAAACAGATACGCAGTATTTT. Protein: CASSFYGVQTDTQYF.

The chain combines TRBV12-3 or TRBV12-4 with TRBJ1-5, with a weak D call TRBD1 (6 bases). The CDR3 spans 13 residues. V was shortened by 7 bases and J by 5 bases, with 12 bases between the two germline ends. The CDR3 DNA reads TGTGCCAGCAAAGGGGGGGGCTATCAGCCCCAGCATTTT. Amino acid sequence: CASKGGGYQPQHF.

In this sample, this clone turned up a few times. This rearrangement joins TRBV15 to TRBJ1-3; D gene unclear. Per germline, CDR1 LNHNV and CDR2 YYDKDF (reference sequence). The CDR3 has 15 amino acids. The ends were cut back, 0 bases at V and 0 bases at J, with 6 bases in the middle. The CDR3 nucleotides read TGTGCCACCAGCAGAGACAGGACCTCTGGAAACACCATATATTTT. Translated: CATSRDRTSGNTIYF.

The rearrangement uses TRBV5-1 and TRBJ1-2, with a possible D match to TRBD1 (6 bases). Per the germline V gene, CDR1 is SGHRS and CDR2 is YFSETQ. V was trimmed by 7 bases and J by 1 base, leaving 14 bases between them. The CDR3 consists of 14 residues. The CDR3 region has the DNA TGCGCCAGCGGCGTTACAGGGAATAACTATGGCTACACCTTC. Its translation is CASGVTGNNYGYTF. Using reference TRBV5-1 and TRBJ1-2 for the parts outside the CDR3, the full variable domain is KAGVTQTPRYLIKTRGQQVTLSCSPISGHRSVSWYQQTPGQGLQFLFEYFSETQRNKGNFPGRFSGRQFSNSRSEMNVSTLELGDSALYLCASGVTGNNYGYTFGSGTRLTVV.

Of note for this clone: The sample contains more than one DNA sequence encoding this CDR3. V gene TRBV20-1 combines with J gene TRBJ1-1; D gene unclear. The CDR3 consists of 11 residues. The germline V and J ends were trimmed by 2 bases and 1 base, with 2 bases remaining between them. Germline CDR1 is DFQATT and CDR2 is SNEGSKA (reference sequence). The CDR3 sequence is CSARQNTEAFF. The CDR3 nucleotides are TGCAGTGCTAGACAGAACACTGAAGCTTTCTTT.